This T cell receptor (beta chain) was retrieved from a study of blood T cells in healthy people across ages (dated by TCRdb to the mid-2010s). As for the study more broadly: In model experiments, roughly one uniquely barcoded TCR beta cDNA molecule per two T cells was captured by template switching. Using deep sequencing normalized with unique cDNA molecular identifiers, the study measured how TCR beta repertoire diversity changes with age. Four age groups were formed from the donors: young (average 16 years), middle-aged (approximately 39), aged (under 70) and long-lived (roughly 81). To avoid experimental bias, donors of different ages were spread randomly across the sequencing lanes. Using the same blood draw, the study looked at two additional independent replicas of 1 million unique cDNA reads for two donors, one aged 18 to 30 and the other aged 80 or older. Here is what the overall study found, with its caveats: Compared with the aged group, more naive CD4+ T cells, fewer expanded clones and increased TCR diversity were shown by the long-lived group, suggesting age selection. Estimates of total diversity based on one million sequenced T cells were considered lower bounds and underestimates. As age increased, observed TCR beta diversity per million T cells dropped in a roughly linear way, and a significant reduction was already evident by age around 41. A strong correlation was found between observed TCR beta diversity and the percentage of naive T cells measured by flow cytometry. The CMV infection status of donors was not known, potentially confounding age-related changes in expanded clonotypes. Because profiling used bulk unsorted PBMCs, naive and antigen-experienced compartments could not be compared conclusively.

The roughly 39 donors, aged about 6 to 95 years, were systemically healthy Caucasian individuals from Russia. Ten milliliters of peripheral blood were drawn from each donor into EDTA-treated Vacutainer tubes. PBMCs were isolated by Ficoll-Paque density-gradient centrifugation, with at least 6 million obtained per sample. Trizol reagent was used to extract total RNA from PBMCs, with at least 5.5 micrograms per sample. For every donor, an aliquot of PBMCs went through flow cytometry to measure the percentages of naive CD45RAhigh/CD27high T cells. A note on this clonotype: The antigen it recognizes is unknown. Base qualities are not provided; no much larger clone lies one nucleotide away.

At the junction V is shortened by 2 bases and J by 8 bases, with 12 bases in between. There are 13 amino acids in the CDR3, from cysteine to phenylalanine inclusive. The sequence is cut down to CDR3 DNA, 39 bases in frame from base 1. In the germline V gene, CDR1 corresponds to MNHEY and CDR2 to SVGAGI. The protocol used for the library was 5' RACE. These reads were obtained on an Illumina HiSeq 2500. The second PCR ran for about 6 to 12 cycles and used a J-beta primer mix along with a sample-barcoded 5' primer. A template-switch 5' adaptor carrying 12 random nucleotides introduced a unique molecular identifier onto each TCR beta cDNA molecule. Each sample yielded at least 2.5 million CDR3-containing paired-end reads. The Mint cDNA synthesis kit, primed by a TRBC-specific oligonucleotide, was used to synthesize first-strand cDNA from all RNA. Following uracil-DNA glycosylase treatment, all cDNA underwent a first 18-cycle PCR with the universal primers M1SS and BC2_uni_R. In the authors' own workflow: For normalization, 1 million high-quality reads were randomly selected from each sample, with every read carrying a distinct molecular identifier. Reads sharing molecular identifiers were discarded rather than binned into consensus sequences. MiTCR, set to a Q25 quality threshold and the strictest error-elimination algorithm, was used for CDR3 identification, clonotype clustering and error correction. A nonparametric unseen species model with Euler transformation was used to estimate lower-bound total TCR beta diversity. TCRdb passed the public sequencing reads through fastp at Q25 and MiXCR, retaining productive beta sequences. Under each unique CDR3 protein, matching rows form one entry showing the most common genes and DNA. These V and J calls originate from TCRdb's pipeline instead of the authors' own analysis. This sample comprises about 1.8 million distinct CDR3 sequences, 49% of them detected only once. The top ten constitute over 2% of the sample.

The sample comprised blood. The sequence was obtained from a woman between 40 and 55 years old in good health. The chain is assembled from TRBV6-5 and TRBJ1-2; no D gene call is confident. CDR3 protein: CASSYRPVEGYTF. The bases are TGTGCCAGCAGTTACCGCCCTGTTGAGGGCTACACCTTC.